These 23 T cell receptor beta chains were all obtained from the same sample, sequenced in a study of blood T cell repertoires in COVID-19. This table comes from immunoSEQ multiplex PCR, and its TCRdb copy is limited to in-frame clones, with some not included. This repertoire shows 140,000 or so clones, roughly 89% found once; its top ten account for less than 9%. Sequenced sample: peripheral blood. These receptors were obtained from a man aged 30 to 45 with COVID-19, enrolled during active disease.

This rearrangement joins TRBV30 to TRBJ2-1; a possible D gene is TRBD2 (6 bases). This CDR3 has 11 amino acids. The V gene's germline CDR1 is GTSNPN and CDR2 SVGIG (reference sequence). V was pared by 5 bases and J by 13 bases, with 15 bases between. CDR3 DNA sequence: TGTGCCTGGGGCTTGGCGGGGAAACAGTTCTTC. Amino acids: CAWGLAGKQFF.

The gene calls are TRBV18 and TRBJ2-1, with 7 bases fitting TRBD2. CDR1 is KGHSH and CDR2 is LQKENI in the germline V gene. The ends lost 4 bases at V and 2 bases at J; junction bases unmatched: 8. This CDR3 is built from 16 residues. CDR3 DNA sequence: TGTGCCAGCTCACAAATCACTAGCGCCACCTACAATGAGCAGTTCTTC. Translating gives CASSQITSATYNEQFF.

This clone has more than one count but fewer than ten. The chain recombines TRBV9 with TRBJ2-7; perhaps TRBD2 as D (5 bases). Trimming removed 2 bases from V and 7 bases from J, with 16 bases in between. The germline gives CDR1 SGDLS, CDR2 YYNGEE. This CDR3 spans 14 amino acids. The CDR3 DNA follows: TGTGCCAGCAGCGTCACGCCCGCCGAGGGAGAGCAGTACTTC. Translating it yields CASSVTPAEGEQYF.

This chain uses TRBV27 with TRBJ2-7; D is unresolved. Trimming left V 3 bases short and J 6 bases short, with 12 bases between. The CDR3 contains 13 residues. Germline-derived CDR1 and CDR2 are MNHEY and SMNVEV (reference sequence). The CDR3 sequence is CASSLGPVGEQYF. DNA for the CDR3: TGTGCCAGCAGTTTGGGCCCCGTGGGCGAGCAGTACTTC.

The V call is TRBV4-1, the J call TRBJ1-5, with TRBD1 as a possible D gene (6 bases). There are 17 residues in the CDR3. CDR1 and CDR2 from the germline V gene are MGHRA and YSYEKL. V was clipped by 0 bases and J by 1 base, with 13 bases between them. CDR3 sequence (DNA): TGCGCCAGCAGCCAAGAAGGCAGGGGTAGAAGCAATCAGCCCCAGCATTTT. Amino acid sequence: CASSQEGRGRSNQPQHF.

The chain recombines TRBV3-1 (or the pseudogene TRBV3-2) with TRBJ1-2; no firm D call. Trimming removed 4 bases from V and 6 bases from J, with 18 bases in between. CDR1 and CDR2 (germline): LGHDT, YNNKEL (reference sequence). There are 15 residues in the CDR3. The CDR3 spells CASSPSAPPTNGYTF. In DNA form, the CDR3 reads TGTGCCAGCAGCCCGAGCGCGCCGCCCACGAATGGCTACACCTTC.

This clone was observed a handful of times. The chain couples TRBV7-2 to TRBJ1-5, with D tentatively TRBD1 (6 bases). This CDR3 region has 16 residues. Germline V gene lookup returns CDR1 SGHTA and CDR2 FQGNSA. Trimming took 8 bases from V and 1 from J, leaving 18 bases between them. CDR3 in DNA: TGTGCCAGCGCCCTAATGGGGGCAGGAAGCAATCAGCCCCAGCATTTT. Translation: CASALMGAGSNQPQHF. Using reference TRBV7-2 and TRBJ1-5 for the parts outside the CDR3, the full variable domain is GAGVSQSPSNKVTEKGKDVELRCDPISGHTALYWYRQSLGQGLEFLIYFQGNSAPDKSGLPSDRFSAERTGGSVSTLTIQRTQQEDSAVYLCASALMGAGSNQPQHFGDGTRLSIL.

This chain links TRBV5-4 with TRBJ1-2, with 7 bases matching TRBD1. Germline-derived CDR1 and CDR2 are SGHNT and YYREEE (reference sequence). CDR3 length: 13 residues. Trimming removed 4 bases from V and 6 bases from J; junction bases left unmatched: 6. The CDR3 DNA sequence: TGTGCCAGCAGCGCCCGACAGGGTCATGGCTACACCTTC. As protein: CASSARQGHGYTF.

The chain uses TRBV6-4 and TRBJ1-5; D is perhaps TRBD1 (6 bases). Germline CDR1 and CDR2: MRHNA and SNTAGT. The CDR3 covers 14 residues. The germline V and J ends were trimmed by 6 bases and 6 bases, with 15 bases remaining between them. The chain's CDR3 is CASSSTGTGQPQHF. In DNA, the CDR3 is TGTGCCAGCAGCTCTACAGGGACCGGTCAGCCCCAGCATTTT.

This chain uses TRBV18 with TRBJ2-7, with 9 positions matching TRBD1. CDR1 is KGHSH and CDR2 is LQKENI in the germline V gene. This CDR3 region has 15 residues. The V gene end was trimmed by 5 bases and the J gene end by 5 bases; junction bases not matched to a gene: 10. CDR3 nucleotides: TGTGCCAGCTCATCCTCCGGGACAGGGTACCACGAGCAGTACTTC. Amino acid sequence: CASSSSGTGYHEQYF. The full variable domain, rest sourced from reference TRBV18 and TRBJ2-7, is NAGVMQNPRHLVRRRGQEARLRCSPMKGHSHVYWYRQLPEEGLKFMVYLQKENIIDESGMPKERFSAEFPKEGPSILRIQQVVRGDSAAYFCASSSSGTGYHEQYFGPGTRLTVT.

CDR3 protein: CASSSGVPGGTEAFF. The CDR3, as DNA: TGTGCCAGCAGCTCCGGTGTACCGGGGGGAACTGAAGCTTTCTTT. The V call is TRBV5-8, the J call TRBJ1-1; D might be TRBD1 (5 bases). Germline CDR1 is SGHTS and CDR2 is YDEGEE. V lost 3 bases and J lost 5, with 17 bases in between. The length of the CDR3 is 15 residues. Full variable domain (rest looked up from reference TRBV5-8 and TRBJ1-1): EAGVTQSPTHLIKTRGQQATLRCSPISGHTSVYWYQQALGLGLQFLLWYDEGEERNRGNFPPRFSGRQFPNYSSELNVNALELEDSALYLCASSSGVPGGTEAFFGQGTRLTVV.

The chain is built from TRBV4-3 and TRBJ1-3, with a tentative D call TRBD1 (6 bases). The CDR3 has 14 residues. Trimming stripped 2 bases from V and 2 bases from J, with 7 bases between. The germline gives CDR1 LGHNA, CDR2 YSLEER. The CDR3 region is CASSQTGTGNTIYF. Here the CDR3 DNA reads TGCGCCAGCAGCCAAACAGGGACTGGAAACACCATATATTTT.

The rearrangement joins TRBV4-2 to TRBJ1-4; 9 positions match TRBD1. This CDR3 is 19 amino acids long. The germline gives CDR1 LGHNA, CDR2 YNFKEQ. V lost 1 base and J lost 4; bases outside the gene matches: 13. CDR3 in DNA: TGTGCCAGCAGCCAAGGTACCGGGACAGGGCCCTTCTATAATGAAAAACTGTTTTTT. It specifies CASSQGTGTGPFYNEKLFF.

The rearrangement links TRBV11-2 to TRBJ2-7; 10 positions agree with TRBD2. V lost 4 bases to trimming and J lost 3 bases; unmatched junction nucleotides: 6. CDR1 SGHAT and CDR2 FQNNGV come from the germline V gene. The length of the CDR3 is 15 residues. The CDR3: CASSSDLAGVYEQYF. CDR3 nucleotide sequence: TGTGCCAGCAGCTCAGACCTAGCGGGAGTCTACGAGCAGTACTTC.

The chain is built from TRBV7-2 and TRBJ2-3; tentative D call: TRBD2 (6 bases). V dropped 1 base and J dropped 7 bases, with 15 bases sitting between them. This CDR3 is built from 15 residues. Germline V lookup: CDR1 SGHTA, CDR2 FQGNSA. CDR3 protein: CASSLVYDGRNTQYF. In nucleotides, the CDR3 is TGTGCCAGCAGCTTAGTTTATGATGGGAGGAATACGCAGTATTTT.

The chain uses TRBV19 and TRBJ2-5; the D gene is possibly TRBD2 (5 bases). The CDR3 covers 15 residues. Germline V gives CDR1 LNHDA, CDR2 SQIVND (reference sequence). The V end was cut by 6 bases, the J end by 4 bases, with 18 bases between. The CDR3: CASSSGGGLRETQYF. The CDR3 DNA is TGTGCCAGTAGCTCGGGTGGCGGGTTGAGAGAGACCCAGTACTTC.

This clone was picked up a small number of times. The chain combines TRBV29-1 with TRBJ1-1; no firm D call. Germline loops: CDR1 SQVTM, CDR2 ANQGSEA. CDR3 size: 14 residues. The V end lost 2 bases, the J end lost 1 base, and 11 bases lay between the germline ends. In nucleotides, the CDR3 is TGCAGCGTTGAAAAGGGAGCGGGGAACACTGAAGCTTTCTTT. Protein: CSVEKGAGNTEAFF.

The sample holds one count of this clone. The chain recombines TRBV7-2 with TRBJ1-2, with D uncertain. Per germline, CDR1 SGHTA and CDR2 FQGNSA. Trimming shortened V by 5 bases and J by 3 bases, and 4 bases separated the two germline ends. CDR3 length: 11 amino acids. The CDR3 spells CASSLYYGYTF. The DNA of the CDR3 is TGTGCCAGCAGCCTCTACTATGGCTACACCTTC. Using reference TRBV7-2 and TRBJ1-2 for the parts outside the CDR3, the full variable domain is GAGVSQSPSNKVTEKGKDVELRCDPISGHTALYWYRQSLGQGLEFLIYFQGNSAPDKSGLPSDRFSAERTGGSVSTLTIQRTQQEDSAVYLCASSLYYGYTFGSGTRLTVV.

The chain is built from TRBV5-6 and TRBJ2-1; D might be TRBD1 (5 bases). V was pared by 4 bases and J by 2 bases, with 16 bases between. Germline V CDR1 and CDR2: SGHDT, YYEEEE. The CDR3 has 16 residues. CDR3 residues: CASSVGFGAPYNEQFF. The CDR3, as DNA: TGTGCCAGCAGCGTTGGGTTTGGGGCTCCCTACAATGAGCAGTTCTTC.

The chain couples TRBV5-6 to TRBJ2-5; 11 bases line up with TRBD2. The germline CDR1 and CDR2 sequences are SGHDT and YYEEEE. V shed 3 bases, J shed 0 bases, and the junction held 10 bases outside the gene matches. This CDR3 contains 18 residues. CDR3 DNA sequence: TGTGCCAGCAGCTCACCCTGGGGGACTAGCGGATACCAAGAGACCCAGTACTTC. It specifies CASSSPWGTSGYQETQYF.

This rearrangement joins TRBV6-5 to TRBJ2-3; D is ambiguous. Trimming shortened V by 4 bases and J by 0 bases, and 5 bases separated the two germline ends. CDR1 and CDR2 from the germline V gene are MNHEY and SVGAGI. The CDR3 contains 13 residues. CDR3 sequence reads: CASSSTSTDTQYF. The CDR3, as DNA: TGTGCCAGCAGTTCTACTAGCACAGATACGCAGTATTTT.

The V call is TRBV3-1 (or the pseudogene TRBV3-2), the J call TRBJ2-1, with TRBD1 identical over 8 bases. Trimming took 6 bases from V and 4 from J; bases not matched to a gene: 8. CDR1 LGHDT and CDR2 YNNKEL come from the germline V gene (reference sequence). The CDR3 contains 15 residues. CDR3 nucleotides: TGTGCCAGCAGTCAGGGGACAGGCGTATACAATGAGCAGTTCTTC. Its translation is CASSQGTGVYNEQFF.

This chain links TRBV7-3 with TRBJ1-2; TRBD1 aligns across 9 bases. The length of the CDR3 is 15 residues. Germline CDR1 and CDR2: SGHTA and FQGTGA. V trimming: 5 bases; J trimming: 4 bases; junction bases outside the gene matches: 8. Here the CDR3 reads CASSHRDREIYGYTF. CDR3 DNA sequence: TGTGCCAGCAGCCACCGGGACAGGGAGATCTATGGCTACACCTTC.